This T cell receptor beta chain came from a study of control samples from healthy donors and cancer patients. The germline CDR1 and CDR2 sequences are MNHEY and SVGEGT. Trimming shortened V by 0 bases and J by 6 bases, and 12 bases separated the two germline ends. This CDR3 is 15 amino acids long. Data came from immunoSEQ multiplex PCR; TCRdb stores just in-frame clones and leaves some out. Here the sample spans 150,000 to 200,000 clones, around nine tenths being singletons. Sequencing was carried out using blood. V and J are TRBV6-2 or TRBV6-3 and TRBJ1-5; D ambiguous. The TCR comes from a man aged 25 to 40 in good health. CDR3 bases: TGTGCCAGCAGTTACTCGGCGGCAGTCACTCAGCCCCAGCATTTT. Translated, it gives CASSYSAAVTQPQHF.